This T cell receptor beta chain appears in the sequencing data of a study of blood T cell repertoires in COVID-19. Study-wide context: COVID-19 samples collected from the United States, Italy and Spain covered acute and convalescent phases. Sources were T cells, B-cell-depleted T cells, or PBMCs; the material itself was cDNA or gDNA.

The germline gives CDR1 WNHNN, CDR2 SYGVQD (reference sequence). V was pared by 0 bases and J by 5 bases, with 7 bases of the junction left unmatched. This CDR3 contains 16 residues. Original analysis: Cell counts per sample came from amplifying reference gene primers. Sequencing was performed with immunoSEQ multiplex PCR; in TCRdb, only in-frame clones are kept and a portion is missing. Clonal size and the V and J genes are those of that table, whereas D and trimming came from the DNA. The sample carries 250,000 to 300,000 clones, around 90% recorded once. The source is a man aged 45-65 years with acute or convalescent COVID-19. This sequence joins TRBV10-1 and TRBJ2-1; TRBD2 aligns across 7 bases. The sequencing sample was made of peripheral blood. In DNA form, the CDR3 reads TGCGCCAGCAGTGAGTCTTTGAAGCGGGGAAACAATGAGCAGTTCTTC. It specifies CASSESLKRGNNEQFF.